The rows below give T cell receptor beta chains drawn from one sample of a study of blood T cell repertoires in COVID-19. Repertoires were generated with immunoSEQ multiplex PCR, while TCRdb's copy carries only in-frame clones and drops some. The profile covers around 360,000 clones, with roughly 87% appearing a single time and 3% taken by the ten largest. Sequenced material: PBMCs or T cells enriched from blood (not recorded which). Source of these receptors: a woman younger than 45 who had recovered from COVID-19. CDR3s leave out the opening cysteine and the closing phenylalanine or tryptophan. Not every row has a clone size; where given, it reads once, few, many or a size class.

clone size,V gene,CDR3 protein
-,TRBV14,ASSRGPGQLAGANVLT
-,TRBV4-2,ASSRKQGEDEKLF
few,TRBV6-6,ASSRLAGGNTGELF
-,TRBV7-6,ASSLFGGRTQETQY
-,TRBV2,ASSVQGPPYEQY
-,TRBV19,ASRSIFGGSNTGELF
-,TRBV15,ATSTRTSSTDTQY
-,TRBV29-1,SAASEGASGANVLT
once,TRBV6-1,ASSEEPYYNEQF
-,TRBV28,ASRTGLFYEQY
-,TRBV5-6,ASSSPDHTGGHYGYT
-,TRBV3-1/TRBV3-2,ASSQALAGVTDTQY
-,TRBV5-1,ASTWGGSARPEQF
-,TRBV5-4,ASSTQGSPYNEQF
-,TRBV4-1,ASSPREGPSSGANVLT
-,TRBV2,ASSRTGDASEQF
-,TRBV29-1,SVDGTGDSNQPQH
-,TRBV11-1,ASSLDGQDGTQY
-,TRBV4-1,ASSQALAGYYNEQF
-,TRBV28,ASISASFDEQY
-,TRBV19,ASSQPGQGHYEQY
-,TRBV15,ATSRERTGNSNQPQH
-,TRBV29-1,SVEDLQGKTYEQY
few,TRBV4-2,ASSPTQGSAYEQY
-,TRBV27,ASSLRGNTEAF
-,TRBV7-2,ASSLRDRASDTQY
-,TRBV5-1,ASSLLAGSGQPQH
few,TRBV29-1,SADKKNIQY
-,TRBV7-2,ASSLVGSTDTQY
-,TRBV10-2,ASSELRVVNTEAF
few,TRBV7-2,ASSLVAGLNTEAF
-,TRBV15,ATSRGNTGQGSQPQH
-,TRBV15,ATSSGTGTGRQPQH
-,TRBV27,ASSSGLFSGELF
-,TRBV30,ARGLGPDNGYT
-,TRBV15,ATSRDSAGLLF
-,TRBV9,ASSVGSPSLSEQY
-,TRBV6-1,ASSEAGRDYGYT
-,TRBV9,ASSSLRNEQF
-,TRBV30,AWEFGDGYT
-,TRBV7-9,ASSPRGSSRAEAF
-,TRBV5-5,ASSLLTVNEKLF
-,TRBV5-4,ASSLMGQGAVEDQPQH
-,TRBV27,ASRLAGGSEQY
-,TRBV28,ASSSRKTGDNQPQH
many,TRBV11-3,ASSKDRANTGELF
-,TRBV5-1,ASSSTGVPDTQY
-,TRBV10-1,ASSGGYTGELF
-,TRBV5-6,ASSFYSVAADTQY
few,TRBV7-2,ASSLTPGGGDEKLF
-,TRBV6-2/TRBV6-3,ASSYSANTEAF
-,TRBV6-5,ASSYSGSDTQY
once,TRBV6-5,ASTNPTGGSYGYT
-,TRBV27,ASSYNNSPLH
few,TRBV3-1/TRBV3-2,ASSQAPQAGELF